This T cell receptor beta chain was retrieved from a study of cytomegalovirus exposure and HLA in healthy donors. The study, taken as a whole, reports: Rarity marked most TCR sequences, yet some public TCRs occurred in many donors. Compared with the approximately 680-donor mean, an Asian-associated ancestry cluster reportedly had fewer N-insertions, according to a later analysis.

Unmatched junction bases numbered 7, after V lost 8 bases and J lost 0 bases. CDR3 length: 15 amino acids. Looked up from germline, CDR1 is SGHTA and CDR2 is FQGNSA. Researchers ran the PCR with 60 Vbeta and 13 Jbeta primers. Sequencing was performed with immunoSEQ multiplex PCR; in TCRdb, only in-frame clones are kept and a portion is missing. The sample has about 78,000 clones; 84% are singletons. Regarding this clone: Its target is unknown.

The clonotype comes from a woman aged 50 to 65 in good health and CMV-seronegative. Sequenced sample: PBMCs. This chain joins TRBV7-2 and TRBJ2-4, with TRBD1 matching 7 bases. This CDR3 reads CASLPQGLAKNIQYF. The CDR3 coding sequence is TGTGCCAGCCTCCCACAGGGGCTAGCCAAAAACATTCAGTACTTC.